The rows below give T cell receptor beta chains drawn from one sample of a study of cytomegalovirus exposure and HLA in healthy donors. Method: immunoSEQ multiplex PCR; TCRdb's copy keeps in-frame clones and lacks some. This sample has around 140,000 clones, with more than 60% found just once. The sample comprised PBMCs. All receptors come from a man in his forties in good health and CMV-seronegative. Both conserved end residues are part of each CDR3. The order of the fields is clone size, V gene, D gene, J gene, CDR3 protein, CDR3 DNA. A D gene is named only where the DNA matches it firmly. Clone size is not always given. Where it is, it says once, few, many or a class for expanded clones.

>NA|TRBV5-6|TRBD1|TRBJ2-2
CASSPDRGLRGNTGELFF
TGTGCCAGCAGCCCCGACAGGGGGTTACGGGGAAACACCGGGGAGCTGTTTTTT
>few|TRBV4-3|TRBD1|TRBJ1-4
CASSHAGTGADEKLFF
TGCGCCAGCAGCCACGCCGGGACAGGGGCGGATGAAAAACTGTTTTTT
>NA|TRBV15|NA|TRBJ2-7
CATSRDPAGEGYEQYF
TGTGCCACCAGCAGAGATCCGGCAGGGGAAGGCTACGAGCAGTACTTC
>NA|TRBV6-5|TRBD1|TRBJ2-1
CASSDGTGSFF
TGTGCCAGCAGTGACGGGACAGGAAGCTTCTTC
>NA|TRBV2|TRBD1|TRBJ1-3
CASSRQGVAGNTIYF
TGTGCCAGCAGTCGACAGGGGGTTGCTGGAAACACCATATATTTT
>few|TRBV19|NA|TRBJ2-7
CASSITTLYEQYF
TGTGCCAGTAGTATAACTACTCTCTACGAGCAGTACTTC
>NA|TRBV30|NA|TRBJ2-3
CAWSKRRADTQYF
TGTGCCTGGAGTAAAAGGAGGGCAGATACGCAGTATTTT
>NA|TRBV2|TRBD2|TRBJ2-5
CASSRGGTQYF
TGTGCCAGCAGTCGGGGGGGGACCCAGTACTTC
>NA|TRBV6-1|NA|TRBJ1-5
CASSEVVTSTKPQHF
TGTGCCAGCAGTGAAGTAGTAACGAGTACTAAGCCCCAGCATTTT
>few|TRBV5-6|TRBD1|TRBJ2-7
CASSWGPGQGTYEQYF
TGTGCCAGCAGCTGGGGGCCGGGACAGGGGACCTACGAGCAGTACTTC
>NA|TRBV2|NA|TRBJ2-7
CASSDPDSYEQYF
TGTGCCAGCAGTGACCCAGACAGCTACGAGCAGTACTTC
>NA|TRBV28|TRBD2|TRBJ2-5
CASSPLAGAPVETQYF
TGTGCCAGCAGCCCACTAGCGGGGGCCCCGGTGGAGACCCAGTACTTC
>NA|TRBV15|NA|TRBJ2-2
CATSRSRTYTNTGELFF
TGTGCCACCAGCAGGTCCAGGACTTATACGAACACCGGGGAGCTGTTTTTT
>NA|TRBV11-2|NA|TRBJ1-3
CASSLGSVLRDTIYF
TGTGCCAGCAGCTTAGGGTCGGTTTTGCGAGACACCATATATTTT
>once|TRBV10-3|TRBD1|TRBJ2-7
CAISELTGQKFSYEQYF
TGTGCCATCAGTGAGCTTACGGGACAGAAATTCTCCTACGAGCAGTACTTC
>NA|TRBV7-2|NA|TRBJ2-3
CASSPLANTDTQYF
TGTGCCAGCAGCCCCCTCGCGAACACAGATACGCAGTATTTT
>once|TRBV18|TRBD1|TRBJ1-5
CASSSGTADSNQPQHF
TGTGCCAGCTCAAGTGGGACAGCGGATAGCAATCAGCCCCAGCATTTT
>NA|TRBV6-6|NA|TRBJ1-5
CASSHTIGPSGQPQHF
TGTGCCAGCAGTCACACTATTGGCCCTTCGGGACAGCCCCAGCATTTT
>NA|TRBV5-4|NA|TRBJ1-1
CASSLEGMNTEAFF
TGTGCCAGCAGCTTGGAGGGGATGAACACTGAAGCTTTCTTT
>NA|TRBV15|NA|TRBJ2-5
CATSRDLYRAKETQYF
TGTGCCACCAGCAGAGATCTGTACAGGGCAAAAGAGACCCAGTACTTC
>NA|TRBV5-1|NA|TRBJ2-3
CASSLGGVARDTQYF
TGCGCCAGCAGCTTGGGAGGTGTGGCGAGAGATACGCAGTATTTT
>NA|TRBV28|TRBD1|TRBJ1-5
CASTPPGQRSNQPQHF
TGTGCCAGCACCCCTCCGGGACAGAGGAGCAATCAGCCCCAGCATTTT
>NA|TRBV18|NA|TRBJ2-3
CASSPSLTDTQYF
TGTGCCAGCTCACCATCACTCACAGATACGCAGTATTTT
>NA|TRBV28|NA|TRBJ1-5
CASGLQGWYSNQPQHF
TGTGCCAGCGGACTCCAGGGGTGGTATAGCAATCAGCCCCAGCATTTT
>NA|TRBV2|NA|TRBJ2-1
CASSDSGGPRNEQFF
TGTGCCAGCAGTGATTCGGGGGGCCCTAGGAATGAGCAGTTCTTC
>few|TRBV6-1|TRBD1|TRBJ2-2
CASSDNEVGTGQTGELFF
TGTGCCAGCAGTGATAATGAGGTAGGGACAGGGCAAACCGGGGAGCTGTTTTTT
>NA|TRBV14|NA|TRBJ1-1
CASSQVGRTANTEAFF
TGTGCCAGCAGCCAAGTCGGACGGACAGCGAACACTGAAGCTTTCTTT
>NA|TRBV7-9|TRBD1|TRBJ2-5
CASSPRGRGETQYF
TGTGCCAGCAGCCCCAGGGGGCGGGGAGAGACCCAGTACTTC